This T cell receptor (beta chain) came from a study of cytomegalovirus exposure and HLA in healthy donors. This clone was seen only once. The CDR3 is 16 amino acids. Germline CDR1 is MNHNS and CDR2 is SASEGT. V gave up 4 bases and J gave up 2 bases; unmatched junction bases: 9. PCR involved 60 Vbeta and 13 Jbeta primers. Assay used: immunoSEQ multiplex PCR; TCRdb lists only in-frame clones, some missing. The repertoire holds about 180,000 clones, with around 82% as singletons. Sequencing was performed on PBMCs. The TCR originated in a man younger than 40 in good health and CMV-seronegative. The chain uses TRBV6-1 and TRBJ2-7; 9 nucleotides align to TRBD2. CDR3 residues: CASSAPLAGLTYEQYF. For the CDR3, the DNA is TGTGCCAGCAGTGCACCCCTAGCGGGGTTAACCTACGAGCAGTACTTC.